This is a list of T cell receptor beta chains from one sample in a study of somatic mutations in cytotoxic T cells in rheumatoid arthritis. Clones were sequenced by immunoSEQ multiplex PCR, and TCRdb holds only the in-frame ones, with some missing. The sample has approximately 17,000 clones, over 65% seen once. The sequenced sample was CD8+ T cells sorted from blood. Every receptor here comes from an adult with rheumatoid arthritis. Both conserved end residues are part of each CDR3. D genes are given only for firm matches. Not all rows give a size; the values are once, few, many and, for expanded clones, a class.

j_call v_call clone_size d_call cdr3_nt cdr3_aa
TRBJ2-3 TRBV4-1 . TRBD2 TGCGCCAGCAGCCACGGCGGGGGTCCAGATACGCAGTATTTT CASSHGGGPDTQYF
TRBJ1-6 TRBV7-8 few . TGTGCCAGCGGTTCACCCCTCCACTTT CASGSPLHF
TRBJ1-2 TRBV5-6 . . TGTGCCAGCAGCTTGAACAATCACTATGGCTACACCTTC CASSLNNHYGYTF
TRBJ1-6 TRBV5-6 . . TGTGCCAGCAGCTTGGGCAGGGAAAATTCACCCCTCCACTTT CASSLGRENSPLHF
TRBJ1-1 TRBV10-2 . . TGCGCCAGCAGTGAGTTGGCGGGCACTGAAGCTTTCTTT CASSELAGTEAFF
TRBJ2-2 TRBV9 . . TGTGCCAGCTCCGCCTGGGGGGGCCCCGGGGAGCTGTTTTTT CASSAWGGPGELFF
TRBJ2-1 TRBV9 . TRBD2 TGTGCCAGCAGCGTAGGTAGCGGGGGGGCCAATGAGCAGTTCTTC CASSVGSGGANEQFF
TRBJ2-1 TRBV6-5 . TRBD2 TGTGCCAGCAGCCGAGGGACTAGCGGGGGGAATGAGCAGTTCTTC CASSRGTSGGNEQFF
TRBJ2-7 TRBV6-5 . . TGTGCCAGCAGTTACTTGGACAGCTCCTACGAGCAGTACTTC CASSYLDSSYEQYF
TRBJ2-1 TRBV25-1 . . TGTGCCAGCAGTGACTCATGGGACCAGACCTACAATGAGCAGTTCTTC CASSDSWDQTYNEQFF
TRBJ1-1 TRBV5-1 . . TGCGCCAGCAGCTTGGGAGACGGGGGGCGGACTGAAGCTTTCTTT CASSLGDGGRTEAFF
TRBJ2-2 TRBV7-9 . . TGTGCCAGCAGCCCAACAGCGGCGAACACCGGGGAGCTGTTTTTT CASSPTAANTGELFF
TRBJ2-7 TRBV4-1 . . TGCGCCAGCAGCCAAGATGCACAGTTCTACGAGCAGTACTTC CASSQDAQFYEQYF
TRBJ1-2 TRBV6-6 . . TGTGCCAGCAGGGTCGATTGGGGTGATGGCTACACCTTC CASRVDWGDGYTF
TRBJ2-5 TRBV14 once TRBD1 TGTGCCAGCAGCCATTACAGGGGGCGAGCAGAGACCCAGTACTTC CASSHYRGRAETQYF
TRBJ2-7 TRBV4-2 . . TGTGCCAGCAGCCAAGGGGGGCCCAGGGGGGCCTGGTCCTACGAGCAGTACTTC CASSQGGPRGAWSYEQYF
TRBJ2-5 TRBV5-8 . . TGTGCCAGCAGCTGGCGGACGCCGTCGGAGACCCAGTACTTC CASSWRTPSETQYF
TRBJ2-7 TRBV10-2 . TRBD1 TGCGCCAGCAGCCCGGGACAGGGACTTTCATACGAGCAGTACTTC CASSPGQGLSYEQYF
TRBJ1-4 TRBV6-1 . . TGTGCCAGCAGTGAAGGGGCCGGGGGAGTCGTGGGGTTTGCTAATGAAAAACTGTTTTTT CASSEGAGGVVGFANEKLFF
TRBJ1-1 TRBV2 . . TGTGCCAGCAGGTGGGGGGAAGCTTTCTTT CASRWGEAFF
TRBJ2-5 TRBV19 . TRBD1 TGTGCCAGTACCAGTGTGGCCGGGACAGAGCAAGAGACCCAGTACTTC CASTSVAGTEQETQYF
TRBJ2-3 TRBV11-2 . . TGTGCCAGCAGTACATTAGACAGAACAGATACGCAGTATTTT CASSTLDRTDTQYF
TRBJ1-2 TRBV7-9 . . TGTGCCAGCAGCCCTCATCCAGCGGCTGCCCTCAGAAACTATGGCTACACCTTC CASSPHPAAALRNYGYTF
TRBJ1-5 TRBV4-1 few . TGCGCCAGCAGCCAAGCCCCCAACCAGCCCCAGCATTTT CASSQAPNQPQHF
TRBJ2-7 TRBV2 . TRBD2 TGTGCCAGCCTTTGGATTGGGTTAGCGGGGGATTACGAGCAGTACTTC CASLWIGLAGDYEQYF
TRBJ2-2 TRBV4-1 . TRBD1 TGCGCCAGCAGCCAAGATATAGGACAGGGAAAGGAGTTGTTTTTT CASSQDIGQGKELFF
TRBJ2-7 TRBV2 . . TGTGCCTGGAAATTGGGCTACGAGCAGTACTTC CAWKLGYEQYF
TRBJ2-5 TRBV5-1 . . TGCGCCAGCAGCCTGGGTCCGGACCCCTCAGAGACCCAGTACTTC CASSLGPDPSETQYF
TRBJ1-2 TRBV28 . TRBD1 TGTGCCAGCGCCTGGACGCGGGACAGGGCTGCCTACACCTTC CASAWTRDRAAYTF
TRBJ2-7 TRBV2 . . TGTGCCAGCAAAGACAGACCCTACGAGCAGTACTTC CASKDRPYEQYF
TRBJ1-2 TRBV14 . . TGTGCCAGCAGCCCAGGGAGTACTCTTTATGGCTACACCTTC CASSPGSTLYGYTF
TRBJ1-4 TRBV6-1 . TRBD1 TGTGCCAGCAGTGAAGATCCGGACAGGGGTTTTGAAAAACTGTTTTTT CASSEDPDRGFEKLFF
TRBJ1-2 TRBV13 . TRBD1 TGTGCCAGCAGTCCCGGGACAGTGGGGTATGGCTACACCTTC CASSPGTVGYGYTF
TRBJ1-2 TRBV6-6 . . TGTGCCAGCAGTTATTCACCCGGGTCCATCTATGGCTACACCTTC CASSYSPGSIYGYTF
TRBJ2-1 TRBV4-1 . TRBD2 TGCGCCAGCAGCACTGGACTAGCGGGGGGGCTCGGCTACAATGAGCAGTTCTTC CASSTGLAGGLGYNEQFF
TRBJ1-1 TRBV7-6 . . TGTGCCAGCAGCTTCACACAGGTTGCAGAAGCTGAAGCTTTCTTT CASSFTQVAEAEAFF
TRBJ2-3 TRBV7-2 few TRBD2 TGTGCCAGCAGCGCCGGGACTAGATCCCCCACAGATACGCAGTATTTT CASSAGTRSPTDTQYF
TRBJ1-4 TRBV5-6 once TRBD1 TGTGCCAGCAGCTGGACAGGAACTTTTGAAAAACTGTTTTTT CASSWTGTFEKLFF
TRBJ1-1 TRBV7-9 . . TGTGCCACCTCGGACCCTCCCTTCGGGGCTGAAGCTTTCTTT CATSDPPFGAEAFF
TRBJ1-2 TRBV10-3 . . TGTGCCATCCGGTCTCAAGAGGACTATGGCTACACCTTC CAIRSQEDYGYTF
TRBJ1-2 TRBV7-8 . . TGTGCCAGCAGCTTAGCTACAGGGACCTATGGCTACACCTTC CASSLATGTYGYTF
TRBJ2-2 TRBV4-2 . . TGTGCCAGCAGCCGAACCCCGGGACAGAACACCGGGGAGCTGTTTTTT CASSRTPGQNTGELFF
TRBJ2-7 TRBV4-2 . . TGTGCCAGCAGCCAAGTTTTTACCGCCTACGAGCAGTACTTC CASSQVFTAYEQYF
TRBJ2-5 TRBV7-6 . . TGTGCCAGCAGCCTCATAGCGGAGGGGCTGCAAGAGACCCAGTACTTC CASSLIAEGLQETQYF
TRBJ1-1 TRBV11-2 . . TGTGCCAGCAGCTTGGGGGTCACTGAAGCTTTCTTT CASSLGVTEAFF
TRBJ2-1 TRBV7-9 . TRBD2 TGTGCCAGCAGCTCCCCAGCGGGGGGCCGGGGCAATGAGCAGTTCTTC CASSSPAGGRGNEQFF
TRBJ2-5 TRBV11-2 . TRBD1 TGTGCCAGCAGCCCGACAGGGGGAGAGACCCAGTACTTC CASSPTGGETQYF
TRBJ2-7 TRBV7-9 . . TGTGCCAGCAGCCATACAGGGCAGTACGAGCAGTACTTC CASSHTGQYEQYF
TRBJ1-4 TRBV27 . TRBD1 TGTGCCAGCAGCGACCCAAAATACGGACAGGGAGGGAAACTGTTTTTT CASSDPKYGQGGKLFF
TRBJ2-2 TRBV27 . TRBD2 TGTGCCACGACGCTAGCGGGGGGGCTAAGGGCCGGGGAGCTGTTTTTT CATTLAGGLRAGELFF
TRBJ1-1 TRBV5-1 . . TGCGCCAGCAGCTTGGGGAAGGGGGTCACTGAAGCTTTCTTT CASSLGKGVTEAFF
TRBJ2-7 TRBV4-1 few . TGCGCCAGCAGCCATACGAAGGGGTTCCCCCTCTACTACGAGCAGTACTTC CASSHTKGFPLYYEQYF
TRBJ2-5 TRBV6-6 . . TGTGCCAGCAGCCTACCGGGTCAAGGAACAGAGACCCAGTACTTC CASSLPGQGTETQYF
TRBJ1-4 TRBV5-6 . . TGTGCCAGCAATAATCTCAGACTTAATGAAAAACTGTTTTTT CASNNLRLNEKLFF